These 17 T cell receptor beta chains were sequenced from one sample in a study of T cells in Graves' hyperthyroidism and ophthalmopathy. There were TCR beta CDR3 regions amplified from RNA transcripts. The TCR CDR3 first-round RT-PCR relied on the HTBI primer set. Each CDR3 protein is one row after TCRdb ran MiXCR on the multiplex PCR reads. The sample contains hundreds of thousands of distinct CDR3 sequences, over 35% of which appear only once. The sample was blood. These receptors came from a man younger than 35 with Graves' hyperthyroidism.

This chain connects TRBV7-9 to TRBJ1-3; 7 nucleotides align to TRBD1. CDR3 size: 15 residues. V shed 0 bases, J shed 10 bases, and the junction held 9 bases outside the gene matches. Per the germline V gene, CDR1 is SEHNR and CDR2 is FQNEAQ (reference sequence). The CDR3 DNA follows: TGTGCCAGCAGCTTAGCGGAGGGGGCCGGAGAGACCATATATTTT. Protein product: CASSLAEGAGETIYF.

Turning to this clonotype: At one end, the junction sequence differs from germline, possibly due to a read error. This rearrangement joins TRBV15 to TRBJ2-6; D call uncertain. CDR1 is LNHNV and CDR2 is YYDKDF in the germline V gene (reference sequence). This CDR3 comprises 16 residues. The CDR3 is CAASSRSSSGANVLTF. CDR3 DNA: TGTGCCGCCAGCAGTCGTTCGAGCTCTGGGGCCAACGTCCTGACTTTC.

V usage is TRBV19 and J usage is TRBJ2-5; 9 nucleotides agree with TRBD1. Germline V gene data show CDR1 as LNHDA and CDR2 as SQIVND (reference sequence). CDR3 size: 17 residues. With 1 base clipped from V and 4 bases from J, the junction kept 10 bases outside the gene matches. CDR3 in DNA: TGTGCCAGTAGTATAGTGGGACAGGGTCCGAGGGGAGAGACCCAGTACTTC. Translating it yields CASSIVGQGPRGETQYF.

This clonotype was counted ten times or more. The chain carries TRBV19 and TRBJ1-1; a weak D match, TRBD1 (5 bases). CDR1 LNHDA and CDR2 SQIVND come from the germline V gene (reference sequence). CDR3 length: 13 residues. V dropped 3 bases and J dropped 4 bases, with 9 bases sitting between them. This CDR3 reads CASSIQGGTEAFF. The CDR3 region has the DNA TGTGCCAGTAGTATCCAGGGTGGCACTGAAGCTTTCTTT. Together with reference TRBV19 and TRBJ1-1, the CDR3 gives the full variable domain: DGGITQSPKYLFRKEGQNVTLSCEQNLNHDAMYWYRQDPGQGLRLIYYSQIVNDFQKGDIAEGYSVSREKKESFPLTVTSAQKNPTAFYLCASSIQGGTEAFFGQGTRLTVV.

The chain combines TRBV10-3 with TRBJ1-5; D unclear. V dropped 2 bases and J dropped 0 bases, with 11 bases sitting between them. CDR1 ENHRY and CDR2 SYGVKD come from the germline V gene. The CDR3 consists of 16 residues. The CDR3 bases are TGTGCCATCAGTGAGGGTGAAGAACTTAGCAATCAGCCCCAGCATTTT. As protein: CAISEGEELSNQPQHF.

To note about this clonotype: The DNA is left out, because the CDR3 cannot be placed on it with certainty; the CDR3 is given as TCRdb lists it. The CDR3 loop is CACSARGGLTEAFF. V gene TRBV25-1 combines with J gene TRBJ1-1. Including both end residues, the CDR3 is 14 amino acids long. CDR1 MGHDK and CDR2 SYGVNS come from the germline V gene.

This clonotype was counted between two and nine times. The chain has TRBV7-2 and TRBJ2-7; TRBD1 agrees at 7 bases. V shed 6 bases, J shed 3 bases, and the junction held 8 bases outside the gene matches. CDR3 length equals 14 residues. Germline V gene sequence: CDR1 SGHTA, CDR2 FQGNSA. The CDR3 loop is CASSLQGSGYEQYF. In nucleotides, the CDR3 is TGTGCCAGCAGTTTACAGGGGAGTGGCTACGAGCAGTACTTC.

This chain's CDR3 is CASSPLAGGNGELFF. Written as DNA, the CDR3 is TGTGCCAGTAGTCCACTAGCGGGGGGGAACGGGGAGCTGTTTTTT. V gene TRBV19 combines with J gene TRBJ2-2; 13 nucleotides match TRBD2. This CDR3 contains 15 residues. V trimming: 5 bases; J trimming: 7 bases; junction bases outside the gene matches: 4. The germline V gene encodes CDR1 LNHDA and CDR2 SQIVND (reference sequence). Filled out from reference TRBV19 and TRBJ2-2, the complete variable domain reads DGGITQSPKYLFRKEGQNVTLSCEQNLNHDAMYWYRQDPGQGLRLIYYSQIVNDFQKGDIAEGYSVSREKKESFPLTVTSAQKNPTAFYLCASSPLAGGNGELFFGEGSRLTVL.

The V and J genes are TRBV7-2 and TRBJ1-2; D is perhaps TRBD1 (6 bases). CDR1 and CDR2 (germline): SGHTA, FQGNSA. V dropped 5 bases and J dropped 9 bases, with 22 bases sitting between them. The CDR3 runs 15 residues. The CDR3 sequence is CASSPGGSDAVRYTF. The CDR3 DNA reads TGTGCCAGCAGCCCCGGGGGCAGCGACGCGGTCCGCTACACCTTC.

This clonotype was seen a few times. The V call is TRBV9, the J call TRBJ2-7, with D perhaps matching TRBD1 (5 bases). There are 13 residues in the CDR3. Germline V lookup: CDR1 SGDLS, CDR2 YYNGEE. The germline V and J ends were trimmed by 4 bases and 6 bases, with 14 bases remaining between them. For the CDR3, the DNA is TGTGCCAGCAGCCAAGGCAGGGCGACCGAGCAGTACTTC. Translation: CASSQGRATEQYF.

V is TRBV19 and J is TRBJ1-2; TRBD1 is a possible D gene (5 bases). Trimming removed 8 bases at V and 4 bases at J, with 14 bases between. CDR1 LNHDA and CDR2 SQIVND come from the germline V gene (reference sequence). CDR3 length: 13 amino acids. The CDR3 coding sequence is TGTGCCAGTCCCCCGGGACGGATCTATGGCTACACCTTC. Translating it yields CASPPGRIYGYTF.

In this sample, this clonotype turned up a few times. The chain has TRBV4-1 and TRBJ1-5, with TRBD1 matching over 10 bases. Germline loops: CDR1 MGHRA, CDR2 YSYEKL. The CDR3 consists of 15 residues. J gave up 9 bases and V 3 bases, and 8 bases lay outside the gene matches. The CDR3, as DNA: TGCGCCAGCAGCCACGGGGGACAGGGGTTTGGGCCCCAGCATTTT. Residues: CASSHGGQGFGPQHF.

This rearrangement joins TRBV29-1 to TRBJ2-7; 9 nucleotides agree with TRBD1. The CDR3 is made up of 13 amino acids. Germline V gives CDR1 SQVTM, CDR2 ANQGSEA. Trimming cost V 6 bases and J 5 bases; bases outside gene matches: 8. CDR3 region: CSVGTGNRNEQYF. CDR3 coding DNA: TGCAGCGTCGGGACAGGGAATCGTAACGAGCAGTACTTC.

The CDR3: CASRPGGRNTEAFF. CDR3 bases: TGTGCCAGCAGGCCAGGGGGCAGGAACACTGAAGCTTTCTTT. The genes are TRBV4-2 and TRBJ1-1, with TRBD1 matching over 8 bases. Trimming removed 6 bases from V and 1 base from J; junction bases left unmatched: 4. Germline V gene lookup returns CDR1 LGHNA and CDR2 YNFKEQ. CDR3 length: 14 amino acids.

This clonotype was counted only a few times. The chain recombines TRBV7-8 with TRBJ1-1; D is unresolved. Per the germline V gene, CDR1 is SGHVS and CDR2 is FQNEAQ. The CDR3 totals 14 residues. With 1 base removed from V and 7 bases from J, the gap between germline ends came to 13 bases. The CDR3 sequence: CASSLDVRVYEAFF. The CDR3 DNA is TGTGCCAGCAGCTTAGATGTGAGGGTTTATGAAGCTTTCTTT.

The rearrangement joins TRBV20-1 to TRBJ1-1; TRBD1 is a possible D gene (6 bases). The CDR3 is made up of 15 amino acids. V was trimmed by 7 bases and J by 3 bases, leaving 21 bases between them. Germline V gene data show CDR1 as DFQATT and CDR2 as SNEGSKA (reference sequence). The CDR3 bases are TGCAGTGAACGAGGGGGGCGACGGGACGACACTGAAGCTTTCTTT. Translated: CSERGGRRDDTEAFF.

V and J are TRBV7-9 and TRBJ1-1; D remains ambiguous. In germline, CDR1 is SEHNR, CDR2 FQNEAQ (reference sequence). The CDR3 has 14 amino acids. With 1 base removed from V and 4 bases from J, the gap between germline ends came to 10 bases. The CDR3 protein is CASSLVGSVTEAFF. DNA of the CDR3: TGTGCCAGCAGCTTAGTTGGGTCTGTCACTGAAGCTTTCTTT.